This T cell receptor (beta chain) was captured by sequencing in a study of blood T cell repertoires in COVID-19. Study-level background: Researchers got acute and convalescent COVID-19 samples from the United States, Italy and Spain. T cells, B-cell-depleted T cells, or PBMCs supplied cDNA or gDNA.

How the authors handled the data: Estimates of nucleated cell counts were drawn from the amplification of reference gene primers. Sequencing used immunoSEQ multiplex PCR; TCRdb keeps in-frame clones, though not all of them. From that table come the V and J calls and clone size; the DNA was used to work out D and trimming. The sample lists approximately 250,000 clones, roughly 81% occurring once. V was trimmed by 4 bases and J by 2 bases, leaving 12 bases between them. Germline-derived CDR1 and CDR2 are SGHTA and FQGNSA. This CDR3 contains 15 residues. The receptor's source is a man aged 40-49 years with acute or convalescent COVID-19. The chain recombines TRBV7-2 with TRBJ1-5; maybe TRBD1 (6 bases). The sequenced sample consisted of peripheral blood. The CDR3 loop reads CASSSPDRGNQPQHF. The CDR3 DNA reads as TGTGCCAGCAGCTCCCCGGACAGAGGCAATCAGCCCCAGCATTTT. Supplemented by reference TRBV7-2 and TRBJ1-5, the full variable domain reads GAGVSQSPSNKVTEKGKDVELRCDPISGHTALYWYRQSLGQGLEFLIYFQGNSAPDKSGLPSDRFSAERTGGSVSTLTIQRTQQEDSAVYLCASSSPDRGNQPQHFGDGTRLSIL.